These 22 T cell receptor beta chains were sequenced from one sample in a study of blood T cells in healthy people across ages (dated by TCRdb to between 2014 and 2016). Library construction relied on 5' RACE. The instrument was an Illumina HiSeq 2500. A second PCR of about 6 to 12 cycles was run with a J-beta primer mix and a sample-barcoded 5' primer. TCRdb itself trimmed the public reads at Q25 with fastp, ran MiXCR and retained productive beta chains. Every entry covers one CDR3 protein and lists the most common genes and DNA from its rows. The sample table shows about 1,500,000 distinct CDR3 sequences, and approximately 28% are seen once. Over 7% of the sample lies in the top ten. The source material was blood. These receptors originate from a woman in her thirties in good health.

The sample holds many counts of this clonotype. V gene TRBV4-2 combines with J gene TRBJ2-3; 12 bases are shared with TRBD2. Looked up from germline, CDR1 is LGHNA and CDR2 is YNFKEQ. The V gene end was trimmed by 4 bases and the J gene end by 4 bases; junction bases not matched to a gene: 12. This CDR3 has 18 amino acids. The CDR3 nucleotides read TGTGCCAGCAGCCCCACCGGGCTAGCGGGGGGGTTTGCAGATACGCAGTATTTT. Translation gives CASSPTGLAGGFADTQYF.

V usage is TRBV5-1 and J usage is TRBJ1-4; a possible D gene is TRBD1 (5 bases). V dropped 4 bases and J dropped 3 bases, with 22 bases sitting between them. The CDR3 has 18 amino acids. Germline V gene lookup returns CDR1 SGHRS and CDR2 YFSETQ. Here the CDR3 reads CASSRDQWGADPNEKLFF. The CDR3 DNA is TGCGCCAGCAGCCGAGATCAATGGGGCGCGGATCCTAATGAAAAACTGTTTTTT.

This clonotype was found many times. This sequence joins TRBV29-1 and TRBJ2-7, with D hard to call. V shed 4 bases and J shed 2 bases, with 15 bases lying between them. This CDR3 is built from 14 residues. CDR1 is SQVTM and CDR2 is ANQGSEA in the germline V gene. The CDR3 bases are TGCAGCGTTGGTCTTGGAGCTCCCCCCTACGAGCAGTACTTC. It specifies CSVGLGAPPYEQYF.

The J gene is TRBJ2-5, the V gene TRBV7-8, with 10 bases matching TRBD1. The assigned J gene may be wrong: the sequence end matches TRBJ2-7 better. This CDR3 spans 15 amino acids. Germline CDR1 SGHVS, CDR2 FQNEAQ. For the CDR3, the DNA is TGTGCCAGCAGCTTGGGGACAGGGGTCATCTACGAGCAGTACTTC. Translated, it gives CASSLGTGVIYEQYF.

This clonotype has a count of ten or more. V is TRBV29-1 and J is TRBJ1-4; the D gene is possibly TRBD1 (6 bases). The CDR3 length is 13 residues. V gave up 4 bases and J gave up 5 bases, with 11 bases separating them. Looked up from germline, CDR1 is SQVTM and CDR2 is ANQGSEA. The CDR3 region has the DNA TGCAGCGTTGTAGACAGGAGGAATGAAAAACTGTTTTTT. It codes for CSVVDRRNEKLFF.

The chain has TRBV6-6 and TRBJ2-3; 14 positions agree with TRBD2. The CDR3 totals 13 residues. The V segment lost 11 bases and the J segment 6 bases; nucleotides outside the gene matches: 4. Looked up from germline, CDR1 is MNHNY and CDR2 is SVGAGI (reference sequence). CDR3 nucleotides: TGTGCCGCGACTAGCGGGAGGGCCGATACGCAGTATTTT. This gives the protein CAATSGRADTQYF.

This clonotype was found many times. The genes are TRBV15 and TRBJ2-7; the D is unclear. CDR1 and CDR2 (germline): LNHNV, YYDKDF (reference sequence). This CDR3 has 15 residues. V was trimmed by 4 bases and J by 4 bases, leaving 17 bases between them. CDR3 loop: CATSKEYREEYEQYF. The CDR3 DNA sequence: TGTGCCACCAGCAAAGAGTATCGCGAAGAGTACGAGCAGTACTTC. Together with reference TRBV15 and TRBJ2-7, the CDR3 gives the full variable domain: DAMVIQNPRYQVTQFGKPVTLSCSQTLNHNVMYWYQQKSSQAPKLLFHYYDKDFNNEADTPDNFQSRRPNTSFCFLDIRSPGLGDTAMYLCATSKEYREEYEQYFGPGTRLTVT.

This clonotype was found a few times. The chain combines TRBV5-5 with TRBJ1-5; D is uncertain. Looked up from germline, CDR1 is SGHKS and CDR2 is YYEKEE (reference sequence). The CDR3 has 13 amino acids. The V end was cut by 4 bases, the J end by 7 bases, with 12 bases between. This CDR3 reads CASSRGPSQPQHF. In nucleotides, the CDR3 is TGTGCCAGCAGCCGAGGGCCAAGCCAGCCCCAGCATTTT.

This rearrangement joins TRBV5-1 to TRBJ2-1; D call uncertain. V lost 2 bases to trimming and J lost 6 bases, with 9 bases between them. Germline V gives CDR1 SGHRS, CDR2 YFSETQ. This CDR3 region has 13 residues. The CDR3 DNA follows: TGCGCCAGCAGCTTTGAAGGGCTCAATGAGCAGTTCTTC. This codes for CASSFEGLNEQFF.

This clonotype was seen many times. The gene calls are TRBV10-3 and TRBJ2-1, with a tentative D call TRBD2 (6 bases). Germline values: CDR1 ENHRY, CDR2 SYGVKD. The V gene lost 2 bases and the J gene lost 8 bases, with 10 bases spanning the gap. The CDR3 has 13 amino acids. CDR3 DNA: TGTGCCATCAGTGAGAGGACTACGGATGAGCAGTTCTTC. Amino acids: CAISERTTDEQFF.

This chain joins TRBV11-2 and TRBJ1-1; D call uncertain. With 0 bases removed from V and 10 bases from J, the gap between germline ends came to 18 bases. The CDR3 spans 15 residues. Germline assignment: CDR1 SGHAT and CDR2 FQNNGV. CDR3 sequence: CASSLEGLMGFGAFF. CDR3 sequence (DNA): TGTGCCAGCAGCTTAGAGGGCCTGATGGGTTTCGGAGCTTTCTTT.

J is TRBJ1-2 and V is TRBV5-1; D perhaps matches TRBD1 (6 bases). Trimming removed 7 bases at V and 0 bases at J, with 10 bases between. Per germline, CDR1 SGHRS and CDR2 YFSETQ. The CDR3 length is 13 residues. The CDR3 spells CASGQGTNYGYTF. CDR3 sequence (DNA): TGCGCCAGCGGGCAGGGGACTAACTATGGCTACACCTTC.

This clonotype was observed a few times. The chain is built from TRBV12-5 and TRBJ2-3; D remains ambiguous. Per germline, CDR1 LGHNT and CDR2 FRNRAP. Trimming shortened V by 4 bases and J by 13 bases, and 12 bases separated the two germline ends. The CDR3 has 11 amino acids. Here the CDR3 DNA reads TGTGCTAGTGGTTCCCCAGATCGAAAGTATTTT. This sequence encodes CASGSPDRKYF.

This clonotype was detected a few times. CDR3 bases: TGTGCCAGCAGCTTTATTTTTAGCGGGAGGCTCATCTCCTACGAGCAGTACTTC. Its translation: CASSFIFSGRLISYEQYF. The J gene is TRBJ2-7, the V gene TRBV7-2; 10 positions match TRBD2. The CDR3 totals 18 residues. V shed 3 bases and J 0 bases; nucleotides not matched to a gene: 11. Germline V gives CDR1 SGHTA, CDR2 FQGNSA.

The chain carries TRBV15 and TRBJ1-2, with TRBD1 as a possible D gene (5 bases). Trimming pared 3 bases from V and 12 bases from J, leaving 20 bases between. CDR3 length equals 14 residues. Germline CDR1 reads LNHNV; CDR2 reads YYDKDF (reference sequence). CDR3 nucleotide sequence: TGTGCCACCAGCAGGAATGGGGACCGCCGGGGCGACACCTTC. Residues: CATSRNGDRRGDTF.

This clonotype was recorded many times. This chain joins TRBV6-5 and TRBJ2-7; D is ambiguous. This CDR3 is 12 amino acids long. Germline CDR1 reads MNHEY; CDR2 reads SVGAGI. Between the trimmed V and J ends, which lost 6 bases and 1 base, there was a span of 7 bases. CDR3 in DNA: TGTGCCAGCAGGGGGATGTCCTACGAGCAGTACTTC. Its protein product is CASRGMSYEQYF.

The V gene is TRBV6-5, the J gene TRBJ1-2; the match to TRBD1 covers 8 bases. The V and J ends lost 2 bases and 4 bases, in that order; junction bases with no gene match: 6. This CDR3 comprises 15 residues. The germline CDR1 and CDR2 sequences are MNHEY and SVGAGI. The DNA of the CDR3 is TGTGCCAGCAGTTACCAGACAGGGGCGGTCTATGGCTACACCTTC. It translates to CASSYQTGAVYGYTF.

There are a few counts of this clonotype. The chain joins TRBV18 to TRBJ2-7, with TRBD2 identical over 8 bases. This CDR3 region has 15 residues. The J segment lost 5 bases and the V segment lost 6 bases, leaving 12 bases of the junction unmatched. Germline CDR1 reads KGHSH; CDR2 reads LQKENI. CDR3 nucleotides: TGTGCCAGCTCCCATGGAGCGGGAGATGGAAACGAGCAGTACTTC. Translation gives CASSHGAGDGNEQYF.

The rearrangement links TRBV12-3 or TRBV12-4 to TRBJ1-1; 9 bases are shared with TRBD1. This CDR3 region has 16 residues. V gave up 5 bases and J gave up 1 base; unmatched junction bases: 8. CDR3 DNA: TGTGCCAGCAGTAGAAACAGGGGGCGAGGGAACACTGAAGCTTTCTTT. It is translated as CASSRNRGRGNTEAFF.

In its sample, this clonotype was seen a few times. The germline gene is not matched at one end of the junction; a read error may be the cause. The genes are TRBV6-6 and TRBJ2-6; TRBD1 is a possible D gene (5 bases). Germline V gene sequence: CDR1 MNHNY, CDR2 SVGAGI (reference sequence). This CDR3 spans 16 amino acids. Here the CDR3 reads CASSYGPRAGANVRTF. CDR3 bases: TGTGCCAGCAGTTACGGGCCCCGCGCTGGGGCCAACGTCCGGACTTTC.

This clonotype was observed a few times. CDR3 DNA: TGCAGTGCTCTAGTAGCAAGTGAGCAGTACTTC. This codes for CSALVASEQYF. This chain connects TRBV20-1 to TRBJ2-5; D is uncertain. The CDR3 extends over 11 amino acids. Germline assignment: CDR1 DFQATT and CDR2 SNEGSKA (reference sequence). Trimming pared 5 bases from V and 11 bases from J, leaving 15 bases between.

This clonotype was seen repeatedly, ten times or more. CDR3 nucleotide sequence: TGCAGCGTTGAAAAGAGCCGTCCTTTGGTTAATGAGCAGTTCTTC. Translated, it gives CSVEKSRPLVNEQFF. The gene calls are TRBV29-1 and TRBJ2-1; D gene ambiguous. The germline CDR1 and CDR2 sequences are SQVTM and ANQGSEA. This CDR3 has 15 amino acids. Trimming removed 2 bases from V and 7 bases from J, with 18 bases in between.